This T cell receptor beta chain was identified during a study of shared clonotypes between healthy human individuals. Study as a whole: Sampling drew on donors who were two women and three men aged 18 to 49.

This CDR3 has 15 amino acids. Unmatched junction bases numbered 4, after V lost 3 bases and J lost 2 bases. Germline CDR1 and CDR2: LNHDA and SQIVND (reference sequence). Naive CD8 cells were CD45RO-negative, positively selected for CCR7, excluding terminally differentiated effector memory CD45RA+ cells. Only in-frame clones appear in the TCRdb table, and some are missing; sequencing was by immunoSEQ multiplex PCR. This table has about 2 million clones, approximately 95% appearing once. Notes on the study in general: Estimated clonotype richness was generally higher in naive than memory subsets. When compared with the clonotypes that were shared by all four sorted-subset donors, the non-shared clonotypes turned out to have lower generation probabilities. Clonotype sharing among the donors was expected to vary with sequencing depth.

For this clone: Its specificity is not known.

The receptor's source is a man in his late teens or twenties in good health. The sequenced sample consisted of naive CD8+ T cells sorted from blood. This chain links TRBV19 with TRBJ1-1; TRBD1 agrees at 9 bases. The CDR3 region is CASSIWTGDNTEAFF. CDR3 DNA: TGTGCCAGTAGTATCTGGACAGGGGACAACACTGAAGCTTTCTTT.